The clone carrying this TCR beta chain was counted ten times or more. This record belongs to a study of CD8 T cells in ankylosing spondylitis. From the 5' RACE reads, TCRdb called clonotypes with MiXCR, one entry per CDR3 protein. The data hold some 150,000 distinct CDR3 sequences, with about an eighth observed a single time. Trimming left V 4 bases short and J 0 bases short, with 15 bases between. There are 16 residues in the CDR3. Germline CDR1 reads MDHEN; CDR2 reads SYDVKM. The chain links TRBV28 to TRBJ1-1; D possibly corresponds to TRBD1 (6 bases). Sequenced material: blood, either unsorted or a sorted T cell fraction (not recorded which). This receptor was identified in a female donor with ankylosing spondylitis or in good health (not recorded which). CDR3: CASSSGGASMNTEAFF. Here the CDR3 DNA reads TGTGCCAGCAGTTCCGGGGGGGCGAGTATGAACACTGAAGCTTTCTTT.